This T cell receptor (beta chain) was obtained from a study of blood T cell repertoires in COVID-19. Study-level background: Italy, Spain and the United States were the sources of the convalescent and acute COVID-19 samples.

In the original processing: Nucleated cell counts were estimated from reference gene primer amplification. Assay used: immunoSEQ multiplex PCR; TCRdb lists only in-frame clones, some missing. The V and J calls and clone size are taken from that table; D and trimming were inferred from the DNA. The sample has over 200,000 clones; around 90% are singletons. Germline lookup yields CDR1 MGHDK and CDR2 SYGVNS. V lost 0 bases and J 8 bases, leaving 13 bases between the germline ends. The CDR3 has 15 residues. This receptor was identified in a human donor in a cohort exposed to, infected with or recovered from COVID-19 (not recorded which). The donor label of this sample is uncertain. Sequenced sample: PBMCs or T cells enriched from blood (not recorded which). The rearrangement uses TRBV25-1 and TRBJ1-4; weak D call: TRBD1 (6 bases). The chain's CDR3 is CASSEYRGGTEKLFF. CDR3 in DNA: TGTGCCAGCAGTGAATATAGGGGGGGCACGGAAAAACTGTTTTTT.